This T cell receptor beta chain came from a study of T cell responses to AZD1222 COVID-19 vaccine. Whole-study results and caveats: Repertoire sampling was restricted to post-peak T cell response timepoints. The reported proportion of spike-specific TCRs targeting unmutated variant regions was nearly half. Clonal diversity may have been underestimated in mostly white British donors. Spike-specific TCR breadth and depth went up after people got two AZD1222 doses.

Profiled with immunoSEQ multiplex PCR; TCRdb holds only in-frame clones, not every one. The data hold about 190,000 clones, with about nine tenths observed a single time. As regards this clone: Its target is unknown.

CDR3 length: 14 amino acids. The V and J ends lost 4 bases and 6 bases respectively, with 13 bases between them. Germline loops: CDR1 MNHEY, CDR2 SVGAGI. V gene TRBV6-5 combines with J gene TRBJ2-1, with D tentatively TRBD1 (6 bases). This clonotype originated in an adult in good health. The sample in question was peripheral blood, obtained on day 0 of MenACWY control vaccination. The DNA of the CDR3 is TGTGCCAGCAGTTCCGACAGGCGCCGCAATGAGCAGTTCTTC. It translates to CASSSDRRRNEQFF.